This note documents a single T cell receptor beta chain sequence. The V end lost 0 bases, the J end lost 8 bases, and 7 bases lay between the germline ends. The CDR3 runs to 12 residues. From germline, CDR1 is GTSNPN and CDR2 SVGIG (reference sequence). The record originates from a study of blood T cell repertoires in COVID-19. About the research overall: Samples of COVID-19 (acute and convalescent) were obtained from the United States, Italy and Spain. Sample material is recorded as cDNA or gDNA derived from T cells, B-cell-depleted T cells, or PBMCs.

Original analysis: Amplified reference gene primers provided the basis for estimating nucleated cell counts. Sequencing used immunoSEQ multiplex PCR; TCRdb keeps in-frame clones, though not all of them. V and J calls and clone size are those listed in that table; D and trimming were worked out from the DNA. This sample carries approximately 68,000 clones, approximately 85% of them seen once, and the ten largest clones take around 32%. This clonotype originated in a woman older than 75 with active or convalescent COVID-19. The chain uses TRBV30 and TRBJ1-4, with D unresolved. The material sequenced was peripheral blood. The CDR3 DNA follows: TGTGCCTGGAGTGTCTACGAGGAAAAACTGTTTTTT. This gives the protein CAWSVYEEKLFF.